This note documents a single TCR beta chain sequence. Which antigen it targets is not known. Sequenced on a NextSeq 550. The Human TCR Profiling Kit (MiLaboratory) was used to make UMI-labeled 5' RACE TRB cDNA libraries. cDNA synthesis used the entire amount of extracted RNA, and PCR amplification then used the entire amount of cDNA produced. The libraries were made side by side, with each library going through the same number of PCR cycles. The published analysis was carried out like this. With a minimum of two reads required per UMI, MIGEC and MiXCR pulled out about 53,000 +/- 10,000 unique UMI-labeled TRB cDNA molecules from each library. An average of around 40,000 +/- 10,000 functional in-frame TRB CDR3 nucleotide clonotypes without stop codons was found per library. After downsampling to 5000 UMI-labeled TRB molecules per sample, diversity metrics such as normalized Shannon-Wiener and Chao1 were calculated in VDJtools. VDJtools was used to calculate clonotype-size-weighted physicochemical properties of the central five CDR3 residues, namely interaction energy, strength, volume and Kidera factor 4. TCRdb reprocessed the reads and provides one entry for every CDR3 protein sequence; no DNA is given. The V and J calls and clone size are TCRdb's, not the authors'. The sample's table covers about 150,000 distinct CDR3 sequences. 0.49% of the sample is taken by the ten largest.

These data belong to a study of CXCR3-negative and CXCR3-positive naive CD8 T cells (dated by TCRdb to about 2019). Some background on the complete study: About 135 million TRB reads were obtained in total, roughly 1.5 +/- 0.3 million reads per library. Data from around ten donors, pooled across two independent experiments, went into the diversity and physicochemical repertoire analyses. For the TRBV-TRBJ cluster analysis, the naive subsets came from a handful of donors, while the memory cells came from 3 donors.

Each CD8+ T cell subset was flow-sorted in triplicate, and 250,000 to 350,000 cells per subset were placed directly into RLT lysis buffer. To exclude memory contaminants, naive CD8+ T cells were stringently defined as CD45RO-CCR7+CD27+CD95-. Peripheral blood mononuclear cells were isolated from buffy coats by standard density gradient centrifugation. A FACSAria III was used to flow-sort naive CD8+ T cells into CXCR3-negative and CXCR3-positive populations. An RNeasy Mini Kit was used to extract total RNA from the sorted cells. General findings and caveats noted by the study authors: Freshly isolated PBMCs were used for most assays because CXCR3 expression went down partially after cryopreservation. Within the same donor, TRBV-TRBJ usage looked similar between naive CXCR3-negative and CXCR3-positive cells, but memory cells had distinct patterns. Comparably high repertoire diversity was found in both naive subsets, whereas much lower repertoire diversity was found in memory CD8+ T cells. Because surface CD5, which is linked to self-reactivity in mice, was comparable between the naive subsets, TCR interaction strength was also inferred from TRB CDR3 physicochemical properties. TRB CDR3s from CXCR3-positive naive cells showed higher hydrophobicity (lower Kidera factor 4), lower energy, and higher strength and volume indices than CXCR3-negative naive cells.

The TCR sequence derives from a human donor in good health. Some clones in this sample may be carry-over from other donors' samples. Sequenced input: naive CXCR3+ CD8+ T cells from blood. What this sample's cell subset or site label stands for: CD45RO-CCR7+CD27+CD95- naive CD8+ T cells expressing CXCR3 (TNR3+).

The CDR3 amino acid sequence is: CASSLAEPGTSGKETQYF. The chain was built from TRBV7-9 and TRBJ2-5; no DNA is available, so the TRBD2 call from TCRdb remains unchecked. The CDR3 sequence holds 18 residues, the cysteine and phenylalanine included. No DNA is listed. Based on the germline V gene (reference sequence), the CDR1 and CDR2 sequences are SEHNR and FQNEAQ.